A selection of T cell receptor beta chains follows, all from one sample in a study of cytomegalovirus exposure and HLA in healthy donors. Clones were sequenced by immunoSEQ multiplex PCR, and TCRdb holds only the in-frame ones, with some missing. Seen here are a few hundred thousand clones, about 90% observed once, and the top ten hold about 0.36%. The sample comprised PBMCs. These TCRs come from a woman aged 18-29 years in good health and CMV-seronegative. CDR3s include the opening cysteine and the closing phenylalanine or tryptophan. Each record gives: clone size, V gene, J gene, CDR3 protein. Size tells how often a clone was seen (once, few, many) or the class of an expanded clone, and some rows leave it out.

.	TRBV7-9	TRBJ2-5	CASSPVRGETQYF
.	TRBV5-1	TRBJ2-5	CASTSRASDQETQYF
few	TRBV2	TRBJ1-2	CASRADRGGYTF
.	TRBV2	TRBJ1-5	CASRPPTGANQPQHF
.	TRBV27	TRBJ2-1	CASSPPGLAVNEQFF
.	TRBV11-2	TRBJ1-2	CASTLWAGYGYTF
once	TRBV5-1	TRBJ2-3	CASSLDGDTTDTQYF
.	TRBV18	TRBJ1-1	CASSSGDTEAFF
.	TRBV9	TRBJ2-3	CASSVGGGTTDTQYF
once	TRBV19	TRBJ2-2	CASSRNPRKYEVDGELFF
.	TRBV28	TRBJ2-2	CASYSRGTGELFF
.	TRBV28	TRBJ2-3	CASASGGFTDTQYF
.	TRBV2	TRBJ2-3	CAGSGGAEQTDTQYF
.	TRBV5-4	TRBJ2-1	CASSTPGTGGLYEQFF
.	TRBV4-3	TRBJ2-5	CASSLGDREKETQYF
.	TRBV6-1	TRBJ1-5	CASSENRGGQPQHF
.	TRBV4-3	TRBJ1-3	CASSHRTGSGGNTIYF
.	TRBV19	TRBJ1-5	CASKDRGFGNQPQHF
.	TRBV6-1	TRBJ1-5	CASNPGREAQPQHF
once	TRBV18	TRBJ1-2	CASSPLTGNGYTF
few	TRBV2	TRBJ1-4	CASGVQVNEKLFF
.	TRBV7-8	TRBJ1-5	CASSSYRGPGNQPQHF
.	TRBV4-1	TRBJ1-1	CASSQVGIGGSTEAFF
.	TRBV28	TRBJ1-2	CASSFNIGYTF
.	TRBV4-1	TRBJ2-7	CASSHFPGGPYEQYF
.	TRBV4-1	TRBJ2-6	CASSGGGQGSGANVLTF
.	TRBV10-3	TRBJ2-7	CAISNSGGNSYEQYF
.	TRBV6-6	TRBJ2-5	CASSYPQGDQETQYF
.	TRBV6-5	TRBJ2-5	CASSRSARGQETQYF
.	TRBV10-1	TRBJ2-1	CASSESSGGSYNEQFF
.	TRBV28	TRBJ2-3	CASSLWAFSEDTQYF
.	TRBV5-6	TRBJ1-6	CASSWGQGGISPLHF
.	TRBV5-1	TRBJ2-2	CASSLGASGRYTGELFF
.	TRBV15	TRBJ2-5	CATSRVTGGETQYF
.	TRBV27	TRBJ2-2	CASSAGQGDGGELFF
.	TRBV28	TRBJ2-1	CASSLGVGSQFF
.	TRBV7-3	TRBJ2-7	CASSLGRNPYEQYF
.	TRBV4-3	TRBJ1-6	CASSQEESSYNSPLHF
.	TRBV9	TRBJ2-2	CASSVDSLLTTGELFF
.	TRBV30	TRBJ2-7	CAWSVFGTGTYEQYF